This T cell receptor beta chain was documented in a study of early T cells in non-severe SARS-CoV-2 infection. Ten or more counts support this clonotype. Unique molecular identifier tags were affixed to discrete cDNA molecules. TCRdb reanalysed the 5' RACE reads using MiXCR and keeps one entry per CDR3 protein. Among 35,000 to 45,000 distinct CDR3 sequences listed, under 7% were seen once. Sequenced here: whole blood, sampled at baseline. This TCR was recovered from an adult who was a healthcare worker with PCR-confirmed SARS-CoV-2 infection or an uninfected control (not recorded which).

The CDR3 loop is CASSTDRRRFNTEAFF. The CDR3 nucleotides read TGTGCCAGCAGCACTGACAGGCGAAGGTTTAACACTGAAGCTTTCTTT. The V and J genes are TRBV27 and TRBJ1-1; D is possibly TRBD1 (6 bases). The length of the CDR3 is 16 residues. The germline V gene encodes CDR1 MNHEY and CDR2 SMNVEV (reference sequence). V was cut by 6 bases and J by 2 bases, with 19 bases left in between.